These T cell receptor beta chains were read from a single sample in a study of CD8+ T cells in alopecia areata. The repertoire was sequenced with immunoSEQ multiplex PCR; TCRdb's copy has only in-frame clones and lacks some. The sample holds tens of thousands of clones, just over 45% seen once. Sample: CD8+ T cells sorted from blood, taken at approximately week 36, from a patient treated with tofacitinib. The receptors originated from a human donor with alopecia areata. Both conserved end residues are part of each CDR3. Fields, in order: CDR3 protein, CDR3 DNA, J gene, V gene, CDR3 length, clone size, D gene. D genes are given only for firm matches. A clone size is listed for some rows: how often the clone was seen (once, few, many), or a class if it is expanded.

CAWSGGPGTEAFF | TGTGCCTGGAGTGGAGGGCCGGGCACTGAAGCTTTCTTT | TRBJ1-1 | TRBV30 | 13 | few | .
CASSQERSRDWAFF | TGTGCCAGCAGCCAAGAAAGGTCGAGGGATTGGGCTTTCTTT | TRBJ1-1 | TRBV4-2 | 14 | few | .
CASSSNPRAKNPMEQFF | TGTGCCAGCAGCTCCAACCCCCGGGCTAAAAATCCAATGGAGCAGTTCTTC | TRBJ2-1 | TRBV28 | 17 | . | .
CASSLEASGRYEQYF | TGTGCCAGCAGCTTAGAGGCTAGCGGGAGGTACGAGCAGTACTTC | TRBJ2-7 | TRBV11-2 | 15 | . | TRBD2
CASSGEGAAEAFF | TGTGCCAGCAGTGGGGAGGGTGCCGCTGAAGCTTTCTTT | TRBJ1-1 | TRBV25-1 | 13 | . | .
CSVIAPYEQYF | TGCAGCGTCATAGCGCCCTACGAGCAGTACTTC | TRBJ2-7 | TRBV29-1 | 11 | . | .
CASSTTGGYSNQPQHF | TGTGCCAGTAGTACCACAGGGGGATATAGCAATCAGCCCCAGCATTTT | TRBJ1-5 | TRBV19 | 16 | . | TRBD1
CASSLSRQSSSYNEQFF | TGTGCCAGCAGTTTATCTCGACAGTCCAGCTCCTACAATGAGCAGTTCTTC | TRBJ2-1 | TRBV28 | 17 | . | .
CASSLGGDYAYEQYF | TGTGCCAGCAGTTTAGGGGGGGACTACGCCTACGAGCAGTACTTC | TRBJ2-7 | TRBV25-1 | 15 | . | .
CASSGSDSYEQYF | TGTGCCAGCAGCGGCAGCGACTCCTACGAGCAGTACTTC | TRBJ2-7 | TRBV5-4 | 13 | once | .
CASSYPGYEQYF | TGCGCCAGCAGCTACCCAGGCTACGAGCAGTACTTC | TRBJ2-7 | TRBV5-1 | 12 | . | .
CASSFPLTSGSLEQYF | TGTGCCAGCAGCTTCCCACTGACTAGCGGGAGCCTCGAGCAGTACTTC | TRBJ2-7 | TRBV7-9 | 16 | . | TRBD2
CASSVSSGNEQYF | TGCGCCAGCAGTGTGTCTAGCGGAAACGAGCAGTACTTC | TRBJ2-7 | TRBV10-2 | 13 | . | TRBD2
CASSWGQSQETQYF | TGTGCCAGCAGTTGGGGACAGAGCCAAGAGACCCAGTACTTC | TRBJ2-5 | TRBV28 | 14 | few | TRBD1
CASSHGGNTGELFF | TGTGCCAGCAGCCACGGAGGGAACACCGGGGAGCTGTTTTTT | TRBJ2-2 | TRBV14 | 14 | few | .
CSVETADSYEQYF | TGCAGCGTAGAGACAGCCGACTCCTACGAGCAGTACTTC | TRBJ2-7 | TRBV29-1 | 13 | . | .
CSVAWATSDYEQYF | TGCAGCGTTGCTTGGGCTACCTCAGATTACGAGCAGTACTTC | TRBJ2-7 | TRBV29-1 | 14 | few | .
CASSSGDSYRNYGYTF | TGTGCCAGCAGCTCAGGGGACAGTTATCGTAACTATGGCTACACCTTC | TRBJ1-2 | TRBV11-2 | 16 | . | TRBD1
CSVPTGSDTQYF | TGCAGCGTTCCGACAGGGTCCGATACGCAGTATTTT | TRBJ2-3 | TRBV29-1 | 12 | few | TRBD1
CSVPDRGRRYGYTF | TGCAGCGTACCAGACAGGGGGCGCCGGTATGGCTACACCTTC | TRBJ1-2 | TRBV29-1 | 14 | few | TRBD1
CASSQRIQGEGEKLFF | TGTGCCAGCAGCCAGCGAATACAGGGGGAAGGTGAAAAACTGTTTTTT | TRBJ1-4 | TRBV4-2 | 16 | . | TRBD1
CASSLAEKGRNQPQHF | TGCGCCAGCAGCTTGGCAGAGAAAGGGCGGAATCAGCCCCAGCATTTT | TRBJ1-5 | TRBV5-1 | 16 | few | .
CASSSRQTPYEQYF | TGTGCCAGCAGCTCCCGACAGACACCCTACGAGCAGTACTTC | TRBJ2-7 | TRBV7-9 | 14 | . | .
CSVEVRSRVEAFF | TGCAGCGTTGAAGTTCGGTCAAGGGTCGAAGCTTTCTTT | TRBJ1-1 | TRBV29-1 | 13 | few | .
CSVESRGTEAFF | TGCAGCGTTGAGAGCCGAGGGACTGAAGCTTTCTTT | TRBJ1-1 | TRBV29-1 | 12 | . | .
CASSFGAAEQFF | TGTGCCAGCAGCTTCGGGGCGGCCGAGCAGTTCTTC | TRBJ2-1 | TRBV5-4 | 12 | . | .
CASSEQGNYGYTF | TGTGCCAGCAGTGAACAGGGGAACTATGGCTACACCTTC | TRBJ1-2 | TRBV27 | 13 | . | TRBD1
CAISEERQTDTQYF | TGTGCCATCAGTGAGGAGAGACAGACAGATACGCAGTATTTT | TRBJ2-3 | TRBV6-6 | 14 | few | .
CASSVGSGVATNEQFF | TGTGCCAGCAGCGTAGGTTCGGGAGTCGCTACCAATGAGCAGTTCTTC | TRBJ2-1 | TRBV9 | 16 | . | .
CSVVFLRERETQYF | TGCAGCGTTGTATTTTTAAGGGAAAGAGAGACCCAGTACTTC | TRBJ2-5 | TRBV29-1 | 14 | . | .
CSVAGTSGMADTQYF | TGCAGCGTTGCCGGGACTAGCGGGATGGCAGATACGCAGTATTTT | TRBJ2-3 | TRBV29-1 | 15 | few | TRBD2
CATSRDGALGEQYF | TGTGCCACCAGCAGAGATGGGGCCCTTGGAGAGCAGTACTTC | TRBJ2-7 | TRBV15 | 14 | . | .
CASSSGDRQETQYF | TGCGCCAGCAGCTCAGGAGATCGCCAAGAGACCCAGTACTTC | TRBJ2-5 | TRBV4-1 | 14 | few | .
CASSAQGSPENIQYF | TGTGCCAGCAGCGCTCAGGGCTCCCCTGAAAACATTCAGTACTTC | TRBJ2-4 | TRBV9 | 15 | . | .
CASGVSGRSYEQYF | TGTGCCAGTGGGGTGAGCGGGAGATCCTACGAGCAGTACTTC | TRBJ2-7 | TRBV6-5 | 14 | . | TRBD2
CASSTSGTADTF | TGTGCCAGCAGCACGTCGGGGACAGCTGACACCTTC | TRBJ1-2 | TRBV5-5 | 12 | . | TRBD1
CASSPDTGELFF | TGTGCCAGCAGCCCAGACACCGGGGAGCTGTTTTTT | TRBJ2-2 | TRBV9 | 12 | once | .
CASSLVPGLAGQETQYF | TGTGCCAGCAGCTTAGTTCCGGGACTAGCGGGACAAGAGACCCAGTACTTC | TRBJ2-5 | TRBV11-2 | 17 | . | TRBD2
CASSPFGSAERANEKLFF | TGCGCCAGCAGCCCGTTTGGTTCGGCGGAACGGGCTAATGAAAAACTGTTTTTT | TRBJ1-4 | TRBV5-1 | 18 | many | .
CASTESGRTYNEQFF | TGTGCCAGCACAGAAAGCGGGAGGACCTACAATGAGCAGTTCTTC | TRBJ2-1 | TRBV27 | 15 | . | TRBD2
CATSEGGREQYF | TGTGCCACCAGCGAGGGCGGGAGAGAGCAGTACTTC | TRBJ2-7 | TRBV15 | 12 | . | TRBD2
CASRSAGWFETQYF | TGTGCCAGCAGATCAGCGGGGTGGTTCGAGACCCAGTACTTC | TRBJ2-5 | TRBV7-2 | 14 | . | TRBD2
CAWSDTGYTEAFF | TGTGCCTGGAGTGATACCGGGTACACTGAAGCTTTCTTT | TRBJ1-1 | TRBV30 | 13 | few | .
CAWGTYEQYF | TGTGCCTGGGGAACCTACGAGCAGTACTTC | TRBJ2-7 | TRBV30 | 10 | . | .
CASSEDEGSANTEAFF | TGTGCCAGCAGTGAAGATGAGGGATCGGCGAACACTGAAGCTTTCTTT | TRBJ1-1 | TRBV6-1 | 16 | few | .